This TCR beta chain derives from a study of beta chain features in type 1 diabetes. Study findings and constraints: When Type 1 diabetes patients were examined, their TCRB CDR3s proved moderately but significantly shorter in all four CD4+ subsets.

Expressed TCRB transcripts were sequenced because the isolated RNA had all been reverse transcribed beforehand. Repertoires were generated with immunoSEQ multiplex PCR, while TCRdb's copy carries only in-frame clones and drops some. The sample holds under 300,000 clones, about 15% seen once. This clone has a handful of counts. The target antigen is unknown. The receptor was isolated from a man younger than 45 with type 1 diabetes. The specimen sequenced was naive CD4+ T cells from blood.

In DNA, the CDR3 is TGTGCCAGCAATACCCCGCGGGGCGGGATTCAGCCCCAGCATTTT. It codes for CASNTPRGGIQPQHF. The rearrangement joins TRBV6-6 to TRBJ1-5; tentative D call: TRBD1 (5 bases). V lost 7 bases and J lost 6, with 19 bases in between. CDR1 MNHNY and CDR2 SVGAGI come from the germline V gene (reference sequence). The CDR3 has 15 residues.